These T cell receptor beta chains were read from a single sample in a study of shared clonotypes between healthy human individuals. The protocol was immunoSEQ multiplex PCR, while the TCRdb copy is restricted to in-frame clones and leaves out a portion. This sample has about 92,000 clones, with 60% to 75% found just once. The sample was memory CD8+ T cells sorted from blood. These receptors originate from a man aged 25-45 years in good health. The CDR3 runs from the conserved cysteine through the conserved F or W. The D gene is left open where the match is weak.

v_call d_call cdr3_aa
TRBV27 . CASSRTVFYEQYF
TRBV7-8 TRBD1 CASSLTGGYEQYF
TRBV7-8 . CASSLGGLGAFF
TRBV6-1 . CASSRDLQETQYF
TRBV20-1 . CSATQLNEQFF
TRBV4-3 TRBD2 CASSHGTGTSGSHEQFF
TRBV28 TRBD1 CASSPGQGGGQYF
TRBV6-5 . CASSPDKALGYTF
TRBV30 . CAWSRATSNTEAFF
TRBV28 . CASSLTFNEQFF
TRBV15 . CATSRNRVREQYF
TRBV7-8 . CASSLVGFGDEQFF
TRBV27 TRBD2 CASSLTTSGTSYNEQFF
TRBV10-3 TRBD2 CAINPSGSPDTQYF
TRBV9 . CASSAEGGPTYEQYF
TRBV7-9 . CASSQQETQYF
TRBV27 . CASSPSRGPYEQYF
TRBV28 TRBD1 CADRGTLRETQYF
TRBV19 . CASSPNWSTNLGNIQYF
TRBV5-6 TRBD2 CASSSLWVDSGIGDTQYF
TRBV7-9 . CASSSQQDTQYF
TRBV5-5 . CASSFGTVRSEAFF
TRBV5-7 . CASSFCSSKDHYEQYF
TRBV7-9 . CASSLRSGSGFPYEQYF
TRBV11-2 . CASSLVVRGDTEAFF
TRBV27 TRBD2 CASSSLAGVQYEQFF
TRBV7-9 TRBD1 CASSETGVRFDTEAFF
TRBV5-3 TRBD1 CASSPGDRQWYEQYF
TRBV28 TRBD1 CASSSITNRGTEFPYEQYF
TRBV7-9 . CASSLPSSYEQYF
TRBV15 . CATSPPGAAEKLFF
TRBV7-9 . CASTIRTTQETQYF
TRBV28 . CASKFIQSTDTQYF
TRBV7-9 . CASSSLPTSYEQYF
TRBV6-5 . CASSLDHRNTEAFF
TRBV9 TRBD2 CASSVDWSGTTNYEQYF
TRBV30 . CAWSVGGSSYEQYF
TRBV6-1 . CASGQGFYEQYF
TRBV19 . CASSPTGINQPQHF
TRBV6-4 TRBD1 CASSPGDRDQETQYF
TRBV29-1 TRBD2 CSVTLGTSGSYEQYF
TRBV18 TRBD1 CASSPSSGGVSSYEQYF
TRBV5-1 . CATKFGSGNTGELFF
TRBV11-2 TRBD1 CASSSTRGQGTGELFF
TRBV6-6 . CASSYGVRATQYF
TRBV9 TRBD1 CASSEGDRVFSGQFF